Each of the 27 T cell receptor beta chains below was sequenced from the same sample in a study of T cells after yellow fever vaccination. TCRdb reprocessed the 5' RACE reads via MiXCR and lists one record per CDR3 protein. Here the sample spans about 550,000 distinct CDR3 sequences, 19% being singletons. Sample: PBMCs, taken 15 days after the yellow fever booster vaccination. All receptors come from a man aged 30 to 45 who received the YFV17D yellow fever vaccine.

V usage is TRBV7-9 and J usage is TRBJ2-1; 9 bases are a match to TRBD1. This CDR3 region has 16 residues. Germline V gene data show CDR1 as SEHNR and CDR2 as FQNEAQ (reference sequence). V shed 5 bases and J 3 bases; nucleotides not matched to a gene: 8. The CDR3 loop reads CASSPAGTGYYNEQFF. CDR3 nucleotides: TGTGCCAGCAGCCCCGCCGGGACAGGGTACTACAATGAGCAGTTCTTC.

This clonotype was recorded a few times. This chain uses TRBV28 with TRBJ1-2; 7 bases are a match to TRBD1. Germline V gene lookup returns CDR1 MDHEN and CDR2 SYDVKM. V shed 4 bases and J 3 bases; nucleotides not matched to a gene: 2. CDR3 length equals 13 residues. CDR3 coding DNA: TGTGCCAGCAGTTGGGGGACAGACTATGGCTACACCTTC. Translating gives CASSWGTDYGYTF.

This clonotype was counted only a few times. V and J are TRBV15 and TRBJ2-5; D not resolved. The CDR3 has 13 amino acids. Germline CDR1 and CDR2: LNHNV and YYDKDF (reference sequence). V lost 8 bases and J lost 1, with 11 bases in between. CDR3 residues: CATGFGFQETQYF. CDR3 in DNA: TGTGCCACCGGATTCGGGTTCCAAGAGACCCAGTACTTC.

The gene calls are TRBV6-1 and TRBJ2-7, with unresolved D. CDR3 length: 13 amino acids. V lost 7 bases and J 1 base, leaving 11 bases between the germline ends. Germline CDR1 MNHNS, CDR2 SASEGT. In DNA form, the CDR3 reads TGTGCCAGCAAAATTTCCGATTCCTACGAGCAGTACTTC. Amino acids: CASKISDSYEQYF.

This sequence joins TRBV24-1 and TRBJ1-5, with D maybe TRBD1 (5 bases). CDR3 length: 12 amino acids. Trimming removed 9 bases at V and 3 bases at J, with 8 bases between. Germline V CDR1 and CDR2: KGHDR, SFDVKD. CDR3 in amino acids: CATQGNNQPQHF. Here the CDR3 DNA reads TGTGCCACCCAGGGTAACAATCAGCCCCAGCATTTT.

In its sample, this clonotype was seen many times. The V and J genes are TRBV9 and TRBJ2-1; TRBD2 matches 7 bases. The CDR3 totals 15 residues. Germline trimming cut 1 base from V and 1 base from J; bases unmatched to any gene: 2. Germline V gene sequence: CDR1 SGDLS, CDR2 YYNGEE. For the CDR3, the DNA is TGTGCCAGCAGCGTAAGGGGAGGGTCCTACAATGAGCAGTTCTTC. Protein product: CASSVRGGSYNEQFF.

CDR3 loop: CASRSLLREQYF. The CDR3 DNA reads TGTGCCAGCCGGTCGCTTCTTCGCGAGCAGTACTTC. V gene TRBV11-2 combines with J gene TRBJ2-7; D remains ambiguous. From germline, CDR1 is SGHAT and CDR2 FQNNGV. Trimming removed 8 bases at V and 6 bases at J, with 14 bases between. This CDR3 has 12 amino acids.

This clonotype was seen many times. The chain couples TRBV15 to TRBJ2-7, with D possibly matching TRBD2 (5 bases). Germline V gives CDR1 LNHNV, CDR2 YYDKDF (reference sequence). CDR3 length equals 15 residues. V lost 4 bases to trimming and J lost 6 bases, with 19 bases between them. The CDR3 is CATSTTAGFLGEQYF. The CDR3 bases are TGTGCCACCAGCACTACTGCGGGCTTCCTGGGCGAGCAGTACTTC. The full variable domain, rest sourced from reference TRBV15 and TRBJ2-7, is DAMVIQNPRYQVTQFGKPVTLSCSQTLNHNVMYWYQQKSSQAPKLLFHYYDKDFNNEADTPDNFQSRRPNTSFCFLDIRSPGLGDTAMYLCATSTTAGFLGEQYFGPGTRLTVT.

This clonotype turned up a few times. This chain joins TRBV28 and TRBJ2-7; D perhaps matches TRBD1 (6 bases). Between the trimmed V and J ends, which lost 6 bases and 4 bases, there was a span of 10 bases. Germline V gives CDR1 MDHEN, CDR2 SYDVKM. The CDR3 consists of 12 residues. CDR3 loop: CASRDSKYEQYF. The CDR3 region has the DNA TGTGCCAGCAGGGACAGCAAATACGAGCAGTACTTC.

The table lists this clonotype with a few counts. J is TRBJ2-7 and V is TRBV10-2; TRBD2 might be the D (6 bases). This CDR3 contains 10 residues. Deletions cut 8 bases from V and 6 bases from J, with 8 bases between. Germline V gives CDR1 WSHSY, CDR2 SAAADI. The DNA for the CDR3 is TGCGCCAGCGGAGGGATCGAGCAGTACTTC. It translates to CASGGIEQYF.

The V and J genes are TRBV4-2 and TRBJ2-2, with TRBD2 matching 8 bases. CDR3 length: 17 residues. V was clipped by 0 bases and J by 6 bases; unmatched bases: 9. Germline lookup yields CDR1 LGHNA and CDR2 YNFKEQ. CDR3: CASSQDHREGRSGELFF. CDR3 nucleotide sequence: TGTGCCAGCAGCCAAGATCACCGGGAGGGCCGTTCCGGGGAGCTGTTTTTT.

The CDR3 DNA sequence: TGTGCCTGGAAGTTAGACGCCGGACAGGGGAACTCCTACGAGCAGTACTTC. This encodes CAWKLDAGQGNSYEQYF. V usage is TRBV30 and J usage is TRBJ2-7, with 9 bases aligning to TRBD1. The CDR3 totals 17 residues. Germline V gene sequence: CDR1 GTSNPN, CDR2 SVGIG (reference sequence). V was pared by 4 bases and J by 0 bases, with 13 bases of the junction left unmatched.

The chain employs TRBV27 and TRBJ1-1, with 9 bases fitting TRBD1. CDR3 size: 13 residues. From germline, CDR1 is MNHEY and CDR2 SMNVEV (reference sequence). V lost 5 bases and J lost 6; bases outside the gene matches: 4. The CDR3 loop is CASSKQGAAEAFF. The CDR3 DNA is TGTGCCAGCAGTAAACAGGGGGCGGCTGAAGCTTTCTTT.

In its sample, this clonotype was seen many times. This chain joins TRBV5-1 and TRBJ1-5; 8 positions agree with TRBD1. This CDR3 is 15 amino acids long. Germline V gives CDR1 SGHRS, CDR2 YFSETQ. Unmatched junction bases numbered 5, after V lost 2 bases and J lost 4 bases. Here the CDR3 reads CASSLGQGGNQPQHF. The CDR3 region has the DNA TGCGCCAGCAGCTTAGGACAGGGCGGGAATCAGCCCCAGCATTTT.

V is TRBV11-2 and J is TRBJ1-4; D is ambiguous. The CDR3 runs to 15 residues. Germline assignment: CDR1 SGHAT and CDR2 FQNNGV. With 5 bases removed from V and 5 bases from J, the gap between germline ends came to 15 bases. The CDR3 DNA is TGTGCCAGCAGCCACCTAACGGGAGGGAATGAAAAACTGTTTTTT. Translating it yields CASSHLTGGNEKLFF.

The chain uses TRBV27 and TRBJ2-1, with 11 nucleotides matching TRBD2. The junction had 7 bases not matched to a gene; V was cut back by 4 bases and J by 8 bases. The CDR3 covers 15 residues. Germline assignment: CDR1 MNHEY and CDR2 SMNVEV (reference sequence). CDR3 protein: CASSSRTSGLDEQFF. DNA for the CDR3: TGTGCCAGCAGTTCTCGGACTAGCGGGCTCGATGAGCAGTTCTTC.

The chain carries TRBV24-1 and TRBJ2-3, with no clear D. The length of the CDR3 is 12 residues. Trimming pared 8 bases from V and 0 bases from J, leaving 5 bases between. From germline, CDR1 is KGHDR and CDR2 SFDVKD. CDR3 loop: CATTGSTDTQYF. The CDR3 bases are TGTGCCACCACCGGAAGCACAGATACGCAGTATTTT.

This clonotype was counted between two and nine times. This chain joins TRBV15 and TRBJ2-1; maybe TRBD1 (5 bases). Trimming took off 3 bases at V and 0 bases at J, with 12 bases between the two ends. The germline gives CDR1 LNHNV, CDR2 YYDKDF (reference sequence). This CDR3 contains 16 residues. CDR3 in amino acids: CATSSKPRVSYNEQFF. Written as DNA, the CDR3 is TGTGCCACCAGCAGCAAACCCAGGGTCTCCTACAATGAGCAGTTCTTC.

This clonotype was found a few times. The chain joins TRBV20-1 to TRBJ2-7, with 16 nucleotides matching TRBD2. V shed 0 bases and J 2 bases; nucleotides not matched to a gene: 10. The CDR3 is 19 amino acids. Germline assignment: CDR1 DFQATT and CDR2 SNEGSKA (reference sequence). As DNA, the CDR3 is TGCAGTGCTAGAGAAAGGGGGACTAGCGGGAGGGGAGCTGCCTACGAGCAGTACTTC. Its translation: CSARERGTSGRGAAYEQYF.

A few counts support this clonotype. The chain joins TRBV10-3 to TRBJ2-3, with D perhaps given as TRBD1 or TRBD2 (6 bases each). The CDR3 is 14 residues long. Germline V CDR1 and CDR2: ENHRY, SYGVKD. V was shortened by 2 bases and J by 9 bases, with 15 bases between the two germline ends. CDR3 in amino acids: CAISEPLGGNTQYF. The DNA for the CDR3 is TGTGCCATCAGTGAGCCTTTAGGGGGGAACACGCAGTATTTT.

J is TRBJ2-7 and V is TRBV7-2; 10 nucleotides align to TRBD2. Unmatched junction bases numbered 7, after V lost 5 bases and J lost 3 bases. Germline assignment: CDR1 SGHTA and CDR2 FQGNSA. The CDR3 is made up of 15 amino acids. For the CDR3, the DNA is TGTGCCAGCAGCCCTATAGCGGGAGGCGTCTACGAGCAGTACTTC. Translating it yields CASSPIAGGVYEQYF.

This chain joins TRBV2 and TRBJ2-5, with D unclear. The V end lost 5 bases, the J end lost 2 bases, and 12 bases lay between the germline ends. From germline, CDR1 is SNHLY and CDR2 FYNNEI. The CDR3 runs to 14 residues. The CDR3 is CASSRRTEQETQYF. The CDR3 DNA is TGTGCCAGCAGTCGGCGGACGGAACAAGAGACCCAGTACTTC.

This clonotype appeared a few times. The CDR3 loop reads CASSRGTGLNQPQHF. The DNA for the CDR3 is TGTGCCAGCAGCCGTGGGACAGGACTTAATCAGCCCCAGCATTTT. This rearrangement joins TRBV3-1 to TRBJ1-5; TRBD1 aligns across 8 bases. Unmatched junction bases numbered 6, after V lost 4 bases and J lost 4 bases. CDR3 length: 15 residues. CDR1 LGHDT and CDR2 YNNKEL come from the germline V gene (reference sequence).

This clonotype was counted only a few times. This chain links TRBV11-1 with TRBJ2-6; 12 nucleotides line up with TRBD1. The CDR3 is made up of 18 amino acids. J lost 2 bases, V lost 5 bases, and 7 bases had no gene match. Germline CDR1 reads SGHAT; CDR2 reads FQDESV (reference sequence). The CDR3 loop reads CASSQGRDRGPGANVLTF. The DNA for the CDR3 is TGTGCCAGCAGCCAAGGGCGGGACAGGGGGCCTGGGGCCAACGTCCTGACTTTC. Full variable domain (outside the CDR3, taken from reference TRBV11-1 and TRBJ2-6): EAEVAQSPRYKITEKSQAVAFWCDPISGHATLYWYRQILGQGPELLVQFQDESVVDDSQLPKDRFSAERLKGVDSTLKIQPAELGDSAMYLCASSQGRDRGPGANVLTFGAGSRLTVL.

This clonotype was detected a few times. The gene calls are TRBV24-1 and TRBJ2-7, with 15 bases lining up with TRBD2. CDR1 and CDR2 (germline): KGHDR, SFDVKD. Unmatched junction bases numbered 2, after V lost 4 bases and J lost 2 bases. The CDR3 is made up of 16 amino acids. The CDR3 bases are TGTGCCACCAGTGACCGGACTAGCGGGAGGGCCTACGAGCAGTACTTC. Amino acid sequence: CATSDRTSGRAYEQYF.

This clonotype showed up just a few times. The CDR3 loop reads CASSLDYYTDTQYF. The CDR3 DNA sequence: TGTGCCAGCAGCCTGGACTATTACACAGATACGCAGTATTTT. This sequence joins TRBV7-2 and TRBJ2-3; possible D gene TRBD2, 6 bases. V shed 5 bases and J shed 2 bases, with 11 bases lying between them. Germline-derived CDR1 and CDR2 are SGHTA and FQGNSA. The CDR3 contains 14 residues.

This clonotype was seen many times. The gene calls are TRBV27 and TRBJ1-1, with a weak D call TRBD1 (5 bases). Deletions cut 3 bases from V and 1 base from J, with 9 bases between. From germline, CDR1 is MNHEY and CDR2 SMNVEV (reference sequence). The CDR3 extends over 14 amino acids. The CDR3 here is CASSFWGGNTEAFF. In DNA form, the CDR3 reads TGTGCCAGCAGTTTTTGGGGCGGGAACACTGAAGCTTTCTTT.